This T cell receptor beta chain was identified during a study of blood T cell repertoires in COVID-19 (dated by TCRdb to 2018 to 2021). Regarding the research as a whole: Collaborator samples came from the United States, Italy and Spain and covered acute and convalescent phases of COVID-19. The material from the prospective study consisted of cDNA or gDNA derived from T cells, B-cell-depleted T cells, or PBMCs. A de-identified subject ID, COVID-19 status, age in years and sex were almost always included in the sample metadata. Deeply sampled blood TCRbeta repertoires from subjects exposed to, actively infected with, or recovered from COVID-19 were included in the dataset. Samples were obtained from the ongoing ImmuneRACE study (first 160 participants) and from over 1,000 subjects provided by 6 global collaborators. A freely available public database, intended as a resource for researchers studying the immune response to SARS-CoV-2, is where the repertoires were released. Where available, HLA class I and class II types were obtained from metadata supplied by the sample provider rather than from assay-based typing.

The germline V gene encodes CDR1 SGHRS and CDR2 YFSETQ. From the cysteine up to the phenylalanine, the CDR3 has a length of 15 residues. Solely the CDR3 DNA is kept, with 45 bases framed from the first base. The germline V and J ends show losses of 0 bases and 4 bases respectively, and no gene match explains 6 bases of the junction. TCRbeta CDR3 regions were amplified from genomic DNA by means of the immunoSEQ Assay, a bias-controlled multiplex PCR. The study's own analysis went as follows. The number of nucleated cells in each sample was estimated from the amplification of reference gene primers within the assay. To quantify the absolute abundance of each unique TCRbeta CDR3 rearrangement, sequence reads were collapsed and filtered. For each sample, productive Simpson clonality was calculated as the square root of Simpson's diversity index across productive rearrangements. Entries here come from immuneACCESS through TCRdb and include only in-frame sequences with V and J called. Some clones fail to appear in such tables; in the studies checked, an unresolved V gene covers under half of the shortfall, and the cause of the remainder is unknown. From that table come the V and J calls and clone size; the DNA was used to work out D and trimming. The sample yields approximately 260,000 clones; about 86% were counted once. More than 3% of the sample goes to the ten largest clones.

Results the study describes overall, beyond this receptor: The amount of clinical and demographic metadata varied by source and participant and was provided uncurated.

In the prospective study, participants were roughly 18 to 100 years old, resided in 24 geographic areas of the United States, and were enrolled through a virtual design. In the prospective study, cohorts were assigned on the basis of participant-reported clinical history obtained from a screening survey and a study questionnaire. For ImmuneRACE Cohort 3, a participant was defined as recovered based on two consecutive negative NP/OP PCR tests, clearance by a healthcare professional, or resolution of symptoms. In the prospective study, mobile phlebotomists collected whole blood, serum and a nasopharyngeal or oropharyngeal swab from each participant. Additional blood draws and questionnaires over a roughly two-month period could optionally be provided by prospective study participants. Prospective study blood samples were shipped either frozen or at room temperature before DNA extraction. Concerning this clone: No cognate antigen has been identified for it. The input lacks base qualities; no much larger clone sits a single base away.

The chain links TRBV5-1 with TRBJ1-1; 7 junctional bases match TRBD1. This receptor was identified in a man aged 50 or older who had recovered from COVID-19. Sequencing used PBMCs or T cells enriched from blood (not recorded which). The nucleotide sequence reads TGCGCCAGCAGCTTGGCCGGGGCAGGGGGCACTGAAGCTTTCTTT. This gives the protein CASSLAGAGGTEAFF.